This TCR beta chain was captured by sequencing in a study of T cell responses to AZD1222 COVID-19 vaccine. Libraries were prepared by immunoSEQ multiplex PCR; TCRdb keeps only in-frame clonotypes and omits some of them. The table lists about 140,000 clones, 85% to 90% of them singletons. Germline V gives CDR1 LGHNA, CDR2 YSLEER. There are 14 residues in the CDR3. V was pared by 4 bases and J by 4 bases, with 7 bases of the junction left unmatched. This clonotype was obtained from an adult in good health. The chain couples TRBV4-3 to TRBJ2-7; 7 nucleotides line up with TRBD1. The material was peripheral blood, obtained on day 0 of AZD1222 vaccination. CDR3 nucleotides: TGCGCCAGCAGCCGAAGACAGGGTCCTTACGAGCAGTACTTC. Translation: CASSRRQGPYEQYF.